Below are 9 T cell receptor beta chains sequenced from a single sample in a study of blood T cell repertoires in COVID-19 (dated by TCRdb to 2018 to 2020). Library creation used the immunoSEQ multiplex PCR assay. Not all clones reach the TCRdb copy of this immuneACCESS table, which keeps in-frame sequences only. Checked studies attribute under half of the gap to unresolved V genes and leave the rest unexplained. The sample has fewer than 350,000 clones on record, roughly nine tenths of them singletons. The ten largest clones represent roughly 5.2% of the sample. The sequencing sample was made of PBMCs or T cells enriched from blood (not recorded which). Every receptor here comes from a man between 60 and 70 years old who had recovered from COVID-19.

The rearrangement uses TRBV27 and TRBJ2-3, with D possibly matching TRBD2 (6 bases). Germline V lookup: CDR1 MNHEY, CDR2 SMNVEV (reference sequence). Trimming stripped 8 bases from V and 0 bases from J, with 12 bases between. The CDR3 extends over 14 amino acids. CDR3 nucleotide sequence: TGTGCCAGCCGGGAGAGGAAAAGCACAGATACGCAGTATTTT. Protein: CASRERKSTDTQYF.

V is TRBV6-4 and J is TRBJ2-7, with TRBD1 as a possible D gene (6 bases). This CDR3 is 13 amino acids long. Germline assignment: CDR1 MRHNA and CDR2 SNTAGT. Trimming cost V 3 bases and J 6 bases, with 12 bases left between them. CDR3 sequence reads: CASSEVRGSEQYF. DNA for the CDR3: TGTGCCAGCAGTGAGGTTAGGGGGAGCGAGCAGTACTTC.

This clone came up once. The chain joins TRBV7-2 to TRBJ1-5; D gene unclear. Germline V gives CDR1 SGHTA, CDR2 FQGNSA. V was pared by 1 base and J by 0 bases, with 7 bases between. The CDR3 runs 15 residues. The CDR3 protein is CASSLGRYSNQPQHF. CDR3 nucleotide sequence: TGTGCCAGCAGCTTAGGCAGGTATAGCAATCAGCCCCAGCATTTT.

The chain employs TRBV28 and TRBJ1-2; 11 positions agree with TRBD1. There are 16 residues in the CDR3. V lost 6 bases to trimming and J lost 2 bases; unmatched junction nucleotides: 8. Germline CDR1 reads MDHEN; CDR2 reads SYDVKM. CDR3 region: CASSLLGQGANYGYTF. The CDR3, as DNA: TGTGCCAGCAGCCTTCTCGGACAGGGGGCCAACTATGGCTACACCTTC.

The gene calls are TRBV21-1 and TRBJ1-5; TRBD1 is the table's D call, not checked against the DNA. TRBV21-1 is a pseudogene. The CDR3 consists of 16 residues. The CDR3 region is CASSKADRGRGQPQHF. DNA for the CDR3: TGTGCCAGCAGCAAAGCGGACAGGGGGCGAGGTCAGCCCCAGCATTTT.

The chain links TRBV7-9 to TRBJ2-4; 10 bases fit TRBD2. With 4 bases clipped from V and 6 bases from J, the junction kept 12 bases outside the gene matches. From germline, CDR1 is SEHNR and CDR2 FQNEAQ (reference sequence). The length of the CDR3 is 17 residues. The CDR3 nucleotides are TGTGCCAGCAGCTCCTCTAGCGGGAGAGTGGTTGGAAACATTCAGTACTTC. Translating it yields CASSSSSGRVVGNIQYF.

J is TRBJ1-1 and V is TRBV6-5, with 8 bases lining up with TRBD1. The germline gives CDR1 MNHEY, CDR2 SVGAGI. The V and J ends lost 5 bases and 7 bases, in that order; junction bases with no gene match: 9. This CDR3 region has 14 residues. The CDR3 spells CASSPRDRRIEAFF. The CDR3 DNA reads as TGTGCCAGCAGTCCACGGGACAGGCGCATTGAAGCTTTCTTT.

The chain combines TRBV9 with TRBJ2-1; 8 bases are a match to TRBD1. The CDR3 runs to 15 residues. CDR1 is SGDLS and CDR2 is YYNGEE in the germline V gene. The V and J ends lost 1 base and 7 bases, in that order; junction bases with no gene match: 7. CDR3 coding DNA: TGTGCCAGCAGCGTACGGCAGGGGGCGGTAAATGAGCAGTTCTTC. Residues: CASSVRQGAVNEQFF.

The chain links TRBV7-3 to TRBJ2-6; the D gene is possibly TRBD2 (5 bases). V shed 5 bases and J shed 2 bases, with 10 bases lying between them. Germline CDR1 and CDR2: SGHTA and FQGTGA. This CDR3 has 15 residues. The CDR3 nucleotides read TGTGCCAGCAGCCGGTCGGGAACTGGGGCCAACGTCCTGACTTTC. This gives the protein CASSRSGTGANVLTF.